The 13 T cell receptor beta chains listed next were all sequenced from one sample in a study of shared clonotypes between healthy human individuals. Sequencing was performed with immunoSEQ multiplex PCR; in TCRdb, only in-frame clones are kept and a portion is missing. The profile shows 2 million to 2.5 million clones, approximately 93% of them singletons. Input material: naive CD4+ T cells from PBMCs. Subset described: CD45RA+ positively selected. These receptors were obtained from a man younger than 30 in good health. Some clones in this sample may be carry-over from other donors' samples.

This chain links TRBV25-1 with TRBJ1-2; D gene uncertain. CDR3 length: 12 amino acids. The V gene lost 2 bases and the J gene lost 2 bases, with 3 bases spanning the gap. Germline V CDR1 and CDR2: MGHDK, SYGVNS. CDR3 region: CASSEGNYGYTF. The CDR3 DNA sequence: TGTGCCAGCAGTGAAGGGAACTATGGCTACACCTTC.

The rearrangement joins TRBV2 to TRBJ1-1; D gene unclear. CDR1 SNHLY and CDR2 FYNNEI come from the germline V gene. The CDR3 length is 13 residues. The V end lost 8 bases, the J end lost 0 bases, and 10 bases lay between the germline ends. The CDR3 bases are TGTGCCAGCTCACGAACCATGAACACTGAAGCTTTCTTT. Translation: CASSRTMNTEAFF.

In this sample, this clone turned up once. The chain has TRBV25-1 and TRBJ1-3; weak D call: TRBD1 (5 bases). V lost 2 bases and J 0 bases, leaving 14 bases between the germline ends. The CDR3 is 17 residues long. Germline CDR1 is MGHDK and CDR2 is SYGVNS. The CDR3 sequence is CASSEGLGTPSGNTIYF. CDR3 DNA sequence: TGTGCCAGCAGTGAAGGGTTAGGGACTCCCTCTGGAAACACCATATATTTT.

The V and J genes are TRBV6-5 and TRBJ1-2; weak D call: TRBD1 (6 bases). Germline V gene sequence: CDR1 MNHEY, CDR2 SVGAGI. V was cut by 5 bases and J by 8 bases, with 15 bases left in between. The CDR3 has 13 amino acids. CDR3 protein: CASSPTSGGGYTF. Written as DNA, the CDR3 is TGTGCCAGCAGTCCCACCTCCGGGGGCGGCTACACCTTC.

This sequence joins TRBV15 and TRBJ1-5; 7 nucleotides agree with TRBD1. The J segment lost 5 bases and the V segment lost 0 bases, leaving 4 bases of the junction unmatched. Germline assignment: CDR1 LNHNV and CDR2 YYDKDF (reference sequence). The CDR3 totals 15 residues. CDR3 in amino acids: CATSREGDSDQPQHF. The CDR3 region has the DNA TGTGCCACCAGCAGAGAAGGGGACAGCGATCAGCCCCAGCATTTT.

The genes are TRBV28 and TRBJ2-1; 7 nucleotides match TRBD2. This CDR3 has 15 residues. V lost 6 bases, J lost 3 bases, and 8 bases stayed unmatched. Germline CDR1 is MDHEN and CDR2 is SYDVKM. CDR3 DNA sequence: TGTGCCAGCAGCTCTACCGGGACTAACTACAATGAGCAGTTCTTC. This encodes CASSSTGTNYNEQFF.

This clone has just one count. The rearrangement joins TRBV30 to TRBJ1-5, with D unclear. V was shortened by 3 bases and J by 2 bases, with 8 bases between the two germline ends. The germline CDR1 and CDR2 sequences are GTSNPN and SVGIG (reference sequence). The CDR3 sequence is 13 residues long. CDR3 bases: TGTGCCTGGAGACCGGCGGGCAATCAGCCCCAGCATTTT. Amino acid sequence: CAWRPAGNQPQHF.

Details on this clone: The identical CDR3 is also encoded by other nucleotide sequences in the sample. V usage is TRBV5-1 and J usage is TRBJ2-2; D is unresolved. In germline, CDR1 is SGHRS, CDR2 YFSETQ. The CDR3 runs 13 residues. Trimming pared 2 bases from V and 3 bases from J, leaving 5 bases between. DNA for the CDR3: TGCGCCAGCAGCTTTGGGTACACCGGGGAGCTGTTTTTT. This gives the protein CASSFGYTGELFF. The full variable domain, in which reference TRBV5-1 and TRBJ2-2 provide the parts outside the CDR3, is KAGVTQTPRYLIKTRGQQVTLSCSPISGHRSVSWYQQTPGQGLQFLFEYFSETQRNKGNFPGRFSGRQFSNSRSEMNVSTLELGDSALYLCASSFGYTGELFFGEGSRLTVL.

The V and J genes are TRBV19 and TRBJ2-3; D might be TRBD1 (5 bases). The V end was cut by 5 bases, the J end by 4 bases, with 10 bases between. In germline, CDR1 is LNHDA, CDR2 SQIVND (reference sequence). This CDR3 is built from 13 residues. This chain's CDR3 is CASSFSGSDTQYF. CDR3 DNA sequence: TGTGCCAGTAGTTTTTCAGGGTCAGATACGCAGTATTTT.

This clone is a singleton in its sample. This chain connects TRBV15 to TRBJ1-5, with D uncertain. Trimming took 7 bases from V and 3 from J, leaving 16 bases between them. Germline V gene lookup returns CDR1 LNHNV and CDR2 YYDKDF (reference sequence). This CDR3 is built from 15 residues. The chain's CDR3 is CATTRSLSSNQPQHF. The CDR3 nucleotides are TGTGCCACCACCAGGTCGCTGTCTTCCAATCAGCCCCAGCATTTT. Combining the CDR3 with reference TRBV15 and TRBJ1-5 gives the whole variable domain DAMVIQNPRYQVTQFGKPVTLSCSQTLNHNVMYWYQQKSSQAPKLLFHYYDKDFNNEADTPDNFQSRRPNTSFCFLDIRSPGLGDTAMYLCATTRSLSSNQPQHFGDGTRLSIL.

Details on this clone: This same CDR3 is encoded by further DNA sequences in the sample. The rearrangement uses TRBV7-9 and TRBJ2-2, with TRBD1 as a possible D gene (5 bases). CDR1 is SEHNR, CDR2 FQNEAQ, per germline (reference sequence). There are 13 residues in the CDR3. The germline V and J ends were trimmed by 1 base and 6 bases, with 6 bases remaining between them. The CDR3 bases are TGTGCCAGCAGCTTAGAGGGGCCCGGGGAGCTGTTTTTT. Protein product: CASSLEGPGELFF.

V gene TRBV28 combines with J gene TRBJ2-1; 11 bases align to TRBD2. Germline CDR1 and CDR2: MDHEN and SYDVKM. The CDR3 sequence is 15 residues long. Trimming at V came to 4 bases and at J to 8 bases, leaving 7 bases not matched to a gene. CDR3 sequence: CASSYSGRGGDEQFF. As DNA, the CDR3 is TGTGCCAGCAGTTATAGCGGGAGGGGGGGCGATGAGCAGTTCTTC.

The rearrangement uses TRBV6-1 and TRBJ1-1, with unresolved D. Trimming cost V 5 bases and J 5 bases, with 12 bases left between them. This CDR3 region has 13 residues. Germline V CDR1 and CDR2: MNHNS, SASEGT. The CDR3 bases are TGTGCCAGCAGTAGTCAGGATGGTACTGAAGCTTTCTTT. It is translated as CASSSQDGTEAFF.